This T cell receptor beta chain originates from a study of T cell clones after liver transplantation. Assay: immunoSEQ multiplex PCR; the TCRdb copy retains only in-frame clones and omits some. The sample lists 55,000 to 80,000 clones, about 92% occurring once. Study-wide points: Low donor cell numbers restricted donor-reactive repertoire measurement in a couple of subjects.

Concerning this clone: The target antigen is unknown.

Germline V gene data show CDR1 as LNHDA and CDR2 as SQIVND (reference sequence). This CDR3 has 15 residues. The V and J ends lost 0 bases and 2 bases respectively, with 11 bases between them. The chain employs TRBV19 and TRBJ2-7; the D gene is possibly TRBD2 (5 bases). The source is a human donor who received a liver transplant. Sequenced material: CD4+ T cells from blood, taken before liver transplant. The CDR3 DNA reads as TGTGCCAGTAGTATAGACGGAGGTTGGACCTACGAGCAGTACTTC. It yields the protein CASSIDGGWTYEQYF.